This T cell receptor beta chain was documented in a study of shared clonotypes between healthy human individuals. Study-wide background: The donor pool was made up of two women and three men aged 18 to 49. CD4 naive cells filled three plates per donor, CD4 memory three, CD8 naive two and CD8 memory one.

Donors, without exception, were Caucasian adults residing in Nashville, Tennessee. CD8 memory merged CD45RO+ with CCR7-negative CD45RA+ TemRA cells. Some clones are missing from TCRdb's copy, which holds only in-frame ones; the method was immunoSEQ multiplex PCR. The profile shows 95,000 to 120,000 clones, around 68% of them singletons. Germline V gene sequence: CDR1 LGHNA, CDR2 YNFKEQ. The CDR3 has 20 amino acids. The V segment lost 1 base and the J segment 0 bases; nucleotides outside the gene matches: 9. The sample was memory CD8+ T cells sorted from blood. As to subset: CD45RO+ cells pooled with CCR7-negative TemRA cells. The chain carries TRBV4-2 and TRBJ2-6, with 10 bases matching TRBD1. The source of this sequence is a woman aged 30 to 39 in good health. The CDR3 DNA sequence: TGTGCCAGCAGCCAAGCCTATTGGGACAGGGGTTACTCTGGGGCCAACGTCCTGACTTTC. Translated: CASSQAYWDRGYSGANVLTF.